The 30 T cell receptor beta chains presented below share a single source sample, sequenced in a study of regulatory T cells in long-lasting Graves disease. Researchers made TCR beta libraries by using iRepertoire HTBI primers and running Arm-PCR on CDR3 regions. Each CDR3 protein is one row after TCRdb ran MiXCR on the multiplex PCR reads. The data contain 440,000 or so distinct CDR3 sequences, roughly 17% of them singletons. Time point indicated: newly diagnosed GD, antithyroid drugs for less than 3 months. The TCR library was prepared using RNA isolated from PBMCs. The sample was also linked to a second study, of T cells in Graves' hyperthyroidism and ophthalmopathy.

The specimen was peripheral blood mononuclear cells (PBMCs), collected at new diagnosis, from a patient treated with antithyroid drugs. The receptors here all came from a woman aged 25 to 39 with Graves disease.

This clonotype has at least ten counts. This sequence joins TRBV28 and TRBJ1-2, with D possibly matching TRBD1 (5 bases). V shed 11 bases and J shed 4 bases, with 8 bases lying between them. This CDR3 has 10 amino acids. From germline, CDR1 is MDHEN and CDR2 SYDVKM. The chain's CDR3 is CAAGAYGYTF. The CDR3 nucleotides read TGTGCCGCTGGGGCCTATGGCTACACCTTC.

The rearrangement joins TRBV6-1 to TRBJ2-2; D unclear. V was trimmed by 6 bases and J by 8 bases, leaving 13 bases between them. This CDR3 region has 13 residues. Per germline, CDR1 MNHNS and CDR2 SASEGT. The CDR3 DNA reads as TGTGCCAGCAGAACCCGGGCCCGGGGGGAGCTGTTTTTT. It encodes CASRTRARGELFF.

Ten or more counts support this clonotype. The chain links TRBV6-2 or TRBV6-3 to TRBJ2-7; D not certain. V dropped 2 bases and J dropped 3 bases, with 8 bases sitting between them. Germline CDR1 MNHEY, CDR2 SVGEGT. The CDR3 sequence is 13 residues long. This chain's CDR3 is CASSYAAGYEQYF. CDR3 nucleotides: TGTGCCAGCAGTTACGCGGCTGGCTACGAGCAGTACTTC.

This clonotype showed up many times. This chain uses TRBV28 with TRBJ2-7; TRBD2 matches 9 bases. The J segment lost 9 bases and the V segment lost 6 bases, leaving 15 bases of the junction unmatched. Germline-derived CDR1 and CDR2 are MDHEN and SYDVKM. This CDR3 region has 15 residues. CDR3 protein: CASSIAGVGDHGQYF. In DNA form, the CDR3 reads TGTGCCAGCAGCATAGCGGGAGTAGGGGATCACGGGCAGTACTTC.

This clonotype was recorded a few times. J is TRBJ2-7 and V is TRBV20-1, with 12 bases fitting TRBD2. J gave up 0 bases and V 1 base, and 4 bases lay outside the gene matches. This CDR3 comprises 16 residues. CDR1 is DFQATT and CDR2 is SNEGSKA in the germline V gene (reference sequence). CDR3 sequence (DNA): TGCAGTGCTAGAGGGACTAGCGGGGCCCACTCCTACGAGCAGTACTTC. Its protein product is CSARGTSGAHSYEQYF.

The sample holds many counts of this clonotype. This CDR3 reads CASSRGRESYEQYF. In DNA, the CDR3 is TGTGCCAGCAGTAGGGGGCGGGAGTCCTACGAGCAGTACTTC. The gene calls are TRBV11-2 and TRBJ2-7; D may be TRBD1 or TRBD2 (7 bases each). The CDR3 consists of 14 residues. Between the trimmed V and J ends, which lost 6 bases and 1 base, there was a span of 13 bases. CDR1 and CDR2 (germline): SGHAT, FQNNGV.

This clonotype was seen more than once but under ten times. The chain's CDR3 is CASKWGLAAYEQYF. The CDR3 DNA reads TGTGCCAGCAAATGGGGACTAGCGGCCTACGAGCAGTACTTC. The gene calls are TRBV12-3 or TRBV12-4 and TRBJ2-7; the match to TRBD2 covers 11 bases. Unmatched junction bases numbered 4, after V lost 7 bases and J lost 2 bases. The CDR3 length is 14 residues.

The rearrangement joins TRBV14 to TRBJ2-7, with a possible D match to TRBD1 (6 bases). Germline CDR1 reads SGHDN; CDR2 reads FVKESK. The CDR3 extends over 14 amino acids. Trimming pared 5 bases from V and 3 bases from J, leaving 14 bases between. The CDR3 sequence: CASSSGQYYYEQYF. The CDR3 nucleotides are TGTGCCAGCAGCTCAGGACAGTATTACTACGAGCAGTACTTC.

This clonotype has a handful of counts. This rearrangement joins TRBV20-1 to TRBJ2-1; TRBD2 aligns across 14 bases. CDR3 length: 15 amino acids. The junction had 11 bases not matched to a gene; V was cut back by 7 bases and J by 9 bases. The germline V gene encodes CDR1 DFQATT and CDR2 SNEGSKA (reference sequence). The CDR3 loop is CSGQTSGRARVEQFF. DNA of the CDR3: TGCAGTGGCCAGACTAGCGGGAGGGCTCGCGTTGAGCAGTTCTTC.

The CDR3 sequence: CASCKGPTEAFF. The CDR3 nucleotides read TGCGCCAGCTGTAAGGGGCCCACTGAAGCTTTCTTT. V usage is TRBV10-2 and J usage is TRBJ1-1, with D maybe TRBD1 (5 bases). The CDR3 sequence is 12 residues long. Trimming shortened V by 8 bases and J by 4 bases, and 11 bases separated the two germline ends. The germline V gene has CDR1 WSHSY and CDR2 SAAADI.

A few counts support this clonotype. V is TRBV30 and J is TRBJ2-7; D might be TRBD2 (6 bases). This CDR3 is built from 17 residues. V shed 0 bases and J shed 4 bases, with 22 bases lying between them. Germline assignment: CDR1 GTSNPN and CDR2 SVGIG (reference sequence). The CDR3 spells CAWSVRLGRGGVYEQYF. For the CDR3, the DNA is TGTGCCTGGAGTGTACGACTGGGGCGGGGTGGCGTGTACGAGCAGTACTTC.

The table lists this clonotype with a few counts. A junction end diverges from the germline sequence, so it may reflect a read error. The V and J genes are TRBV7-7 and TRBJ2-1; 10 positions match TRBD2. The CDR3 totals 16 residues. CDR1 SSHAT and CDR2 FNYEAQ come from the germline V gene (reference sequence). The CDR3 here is CASSLGLAGDYNEQFF. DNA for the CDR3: TGTGCTAGCAGCTTAGGCCTAGCGGGAGACTACAATGAGCAGTTCTTC.

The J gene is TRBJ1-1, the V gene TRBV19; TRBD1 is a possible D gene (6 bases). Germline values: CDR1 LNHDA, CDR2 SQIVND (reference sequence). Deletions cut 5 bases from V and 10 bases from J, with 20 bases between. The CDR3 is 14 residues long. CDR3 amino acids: CASSPGGLGRSAFF. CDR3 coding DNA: TGTGCCAGTAGTCCCGGGGGCCTGGGAAGGTCAGCTTTCTTT.

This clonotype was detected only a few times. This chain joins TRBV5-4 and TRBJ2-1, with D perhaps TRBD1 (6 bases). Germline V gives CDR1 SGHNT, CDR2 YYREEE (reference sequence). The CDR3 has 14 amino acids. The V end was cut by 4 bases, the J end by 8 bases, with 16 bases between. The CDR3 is CASSGQQGRDEQFF. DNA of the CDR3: TGTGCCAGCAGCGGTCAACAGGGTCGCGATGAGCAGTTCTTC.

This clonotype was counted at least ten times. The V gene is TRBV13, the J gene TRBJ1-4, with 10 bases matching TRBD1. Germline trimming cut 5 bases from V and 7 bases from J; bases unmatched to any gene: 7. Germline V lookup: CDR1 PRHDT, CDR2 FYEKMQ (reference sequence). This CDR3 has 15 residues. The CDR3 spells CASSNRDRGLEKLFF. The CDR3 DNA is TGTGCCAGCAGCAACCGGGACAGGGGACTTGAAAAACTGTTTTTT.

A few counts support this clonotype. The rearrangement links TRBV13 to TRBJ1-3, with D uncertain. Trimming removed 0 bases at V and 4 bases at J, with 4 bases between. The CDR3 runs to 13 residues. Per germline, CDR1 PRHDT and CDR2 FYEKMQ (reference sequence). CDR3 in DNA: TGTGCCAGCAGCTTAGGGACCGGAAACACCATATATTTT. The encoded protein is CASSLGTGNTIYF.

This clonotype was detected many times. CDR3 sequence: CSVVSGDYEQYF. CDR3 in DNA: TGCAGCGTTGTTAGCGGGGACTACGAGCAGTACTTC. The V gene is TRBV29-1, the J gene TRBJ2-7, with TRBD2 identical over 8 bases. V gave up 4 bases and J gave up 3 bases; unmatched junction bases: 2. The CDR3 is 12 amino acids. Germline V gene lookup returns CDR1 SQVTM and CDR2 ANQGSEA.

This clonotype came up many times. The CDR3 is CASSLAQGRYEQYF. The CDR3 coding sequence is TGCGCCAGCAGCTTGGCGCAGGGGAGGTACGAGCAGTACTTC. V gene TRBV5-1 combines with J gene TRBJ2-7; the D gene could be TRBD1 or TRBD2 (6 bases each). Germline-derived CDR1 and CDR2 are SGHRS and YFSETQ. The CDR3 is 14 amino acids. The V and J ends lost 0 bases and 4 bases respectively, with 11 bases between them. Full variable domain (missing parts from reference TRBV5-1 and TRBJ2-7): KAGVTQTPRYLIKTRGQQVTLSCSPISGHRSVSWYQQTPGQGLQFLFEYFSETQRNKGNFPGRFSGRQFSNSRSEMNVSTLELGDSALYLCASSLAQGRYEQYFGPGTRLTVT.

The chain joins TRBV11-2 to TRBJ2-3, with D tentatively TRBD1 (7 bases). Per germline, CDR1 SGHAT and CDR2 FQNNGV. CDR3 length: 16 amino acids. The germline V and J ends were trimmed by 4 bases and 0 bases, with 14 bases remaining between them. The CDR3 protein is CASSSTGRGSTDTQYF. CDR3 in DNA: TGTGCCAGCAGCTCGACAGGGCGGGGTAGCACAGATACGCAGTATTTT.

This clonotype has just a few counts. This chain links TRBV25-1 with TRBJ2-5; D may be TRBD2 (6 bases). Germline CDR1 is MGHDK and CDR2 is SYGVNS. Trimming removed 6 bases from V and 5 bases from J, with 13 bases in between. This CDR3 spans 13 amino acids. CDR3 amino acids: CASSAAGRETQYF. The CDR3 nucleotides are TGTGCCAGCAGCGCCGCGGGGAGGGAGACCCAGTACTTC. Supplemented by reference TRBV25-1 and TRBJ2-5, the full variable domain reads EADIYQTPRYLVIGTGKKITLECSQTMGHDKMYWYQQDPGMELHLIHYSYGVNSTEKGDLSSESTVSRIRTEHFPLTLESARPSHTSQYLCASSAAGRETQYFGPGTRLLVL.

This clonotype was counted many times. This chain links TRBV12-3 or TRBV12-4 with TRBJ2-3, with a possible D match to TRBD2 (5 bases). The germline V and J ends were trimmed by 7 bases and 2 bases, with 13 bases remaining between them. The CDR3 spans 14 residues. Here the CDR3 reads CASTSRAFTDTQYF. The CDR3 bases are TGTGCCAGCACCTCGAGGGCCTTCACAGATACGCAGTATTTT.

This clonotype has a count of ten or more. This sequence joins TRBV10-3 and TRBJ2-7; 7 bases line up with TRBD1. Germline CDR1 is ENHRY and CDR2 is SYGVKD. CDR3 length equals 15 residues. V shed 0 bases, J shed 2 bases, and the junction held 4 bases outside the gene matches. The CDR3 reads CAISESLGQTYEQYF. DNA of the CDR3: TGTGCCATCAGTGAGTCATTGGGACAGACCTACGAGCAGTACTTC.

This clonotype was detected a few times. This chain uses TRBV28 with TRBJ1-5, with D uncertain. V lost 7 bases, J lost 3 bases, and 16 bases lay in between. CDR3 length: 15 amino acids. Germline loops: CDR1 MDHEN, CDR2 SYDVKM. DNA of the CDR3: TGTGCCAGCATCGAGTCGGTAAAAATCAATCAGCCCCAGCATTTT. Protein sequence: CASIESVKINQPQHF.

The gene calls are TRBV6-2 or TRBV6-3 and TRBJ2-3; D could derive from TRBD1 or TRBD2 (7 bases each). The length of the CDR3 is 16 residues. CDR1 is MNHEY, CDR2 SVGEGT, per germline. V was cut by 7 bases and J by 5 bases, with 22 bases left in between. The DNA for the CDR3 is TGTGCCAGCACCGAGGGGGCGGGAGCCCTCAGAGATACGCAGTATTTT. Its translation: CASTEGAGALRDTQYF.

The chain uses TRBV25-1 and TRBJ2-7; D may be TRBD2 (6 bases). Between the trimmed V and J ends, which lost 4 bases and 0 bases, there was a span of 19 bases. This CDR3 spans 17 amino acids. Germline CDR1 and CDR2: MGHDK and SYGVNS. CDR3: CASSVWRDGKNSYEQYF. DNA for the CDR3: TGTGCCAGCAGTGTATGGCGGGACGGAAAAAACTCCTACGAGCAGTACTTC.

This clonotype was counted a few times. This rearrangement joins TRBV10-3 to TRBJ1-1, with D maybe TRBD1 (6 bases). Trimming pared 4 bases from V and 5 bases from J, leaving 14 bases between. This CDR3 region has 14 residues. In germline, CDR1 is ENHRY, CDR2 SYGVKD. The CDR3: CAISGTVLETEAFF. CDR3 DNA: TGTGCCATCAGTGGGACAGTTCTTGAAACTGAAGCTTTCTTT.

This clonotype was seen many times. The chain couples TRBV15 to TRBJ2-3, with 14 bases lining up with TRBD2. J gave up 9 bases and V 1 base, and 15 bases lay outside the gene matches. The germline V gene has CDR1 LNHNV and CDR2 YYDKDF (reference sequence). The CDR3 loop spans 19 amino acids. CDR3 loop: CATSRVGLAGVALGPTQYF. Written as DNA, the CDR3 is TGTGCCACCAGCAGAGTGGGACTAGCGGGGGTAGCTTTAGGGCCCACGCAGTATTTT.

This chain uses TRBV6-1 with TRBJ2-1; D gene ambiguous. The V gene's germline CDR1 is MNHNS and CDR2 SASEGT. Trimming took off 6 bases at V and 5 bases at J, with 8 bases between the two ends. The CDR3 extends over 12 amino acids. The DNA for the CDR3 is TGTGCCAGCAGGGCAGCGCACAATGAGCAGTTCTTC. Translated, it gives CASRAAHNEQFF.

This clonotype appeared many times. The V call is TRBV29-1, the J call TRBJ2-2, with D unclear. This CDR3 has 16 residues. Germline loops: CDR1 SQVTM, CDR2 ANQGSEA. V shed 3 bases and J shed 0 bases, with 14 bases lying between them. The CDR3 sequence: CSVEVQDIANTGELFF. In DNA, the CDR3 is TGCAGCGTTGAGGTGCAAGACATCGCGAACACCGGGGAGCTGTTTTTT.

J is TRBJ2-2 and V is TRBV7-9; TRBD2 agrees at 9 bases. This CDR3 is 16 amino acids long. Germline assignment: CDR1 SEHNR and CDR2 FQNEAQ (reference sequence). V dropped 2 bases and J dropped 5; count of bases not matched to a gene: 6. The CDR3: CASSLSLREGTGELFF. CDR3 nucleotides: TGTGCCAGCAGCTTATCGCTGCGGGAGGGAACCGGGGAGCTGTTTTTT. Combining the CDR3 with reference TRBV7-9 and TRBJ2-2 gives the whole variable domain DTGVSQNPRHKITKRGQNVTFRCDPISEHNRLYWYRQTLGQGPEFLTYFQNEAQLEKSRLLSDRFSAERPKGSFSTLEIQRTEQGDSAMYLCASSLSLREGTGELFFGEGSRLTVL.